The clone carrying this T cell receptor (beta chain) showed up many times. TCRdb re-called the RACE reads through MiXCR, storing one row per CDR3 protein. This table has about 56,000 distinct CDR3 sequences, 9.3% appearing once. This entry is derived from a study of human T cells and chemical hapten exposure. On the study more broadly: Scalp application of diphenylcyclopropenone was performed weekly in patients across the entire roughly 25-week study. 0.01% DPC was applied to the upper back in patch tests, which were read at 6 days.

Sample time point: patch test 1, 2 weeks after DPC sensitization. Treatment here: therapeutic diphenylcyclopropenone sensitization with weekly scalp DPC. J lost 2 bases, V lost 0 bases, and 9 bases had no gene match. CDR3 length: 17 amino acids. Germline CDR1 and CDR2: KGHSH and LQKENI. Sequenced here: whole blood, sampled in connection with sensitization to the hapten diphenylcyclopropenone (DPC). The J gene is TRBJ2-5, the V gene TRBV18, with 7 bases lining up with TRBD1. The receptor was derived from a woman aged 40-49 years with alopecia areata. Some clones in this sample may be carry-over from other donors' samples. This CDR3 is CASSPPYRGPPQETQYF. For the CDR3, the DNA is TGTGCCAGCTCACCACCCTACAGGGGACCCCCGCAAGAGACCCAGTACTTC.